This TCR beta chain was found in a study of T cell changes during pregnancy in multiple sclerosis. This table comes from immunoSEQ multiplex PCR, and its TCRdb copy is limited to in-frame clones, with some not included. The profile shows approximately 57,000 clones, around 90% of them singletons. V trimming: 5 bases; J trimming: 5 bases; junction bases outside the gene matches: 9. This CDR3 is built from 15 residues. Germline V lookup: CDR1 SGHTA, CDR2 FQGNSA. This specimen consisted of CD4+ T cells from peripheral blood mononuclear cells, obtained in the second trimester of pregnancy. The clonotype was recovered from a female donor with multiple sclerosis, enrolled in a pregnancy study. V is TRBV7-2 and J is TRBJ1-2; TRBD1 matches 9 bases. In DNA, the CDR3 is TGTGCCAGCAGCCCCGGGACAGGGACCCTTTATGGCTACACCTTC. It is translated as CASSPGTGTLYGYTF.